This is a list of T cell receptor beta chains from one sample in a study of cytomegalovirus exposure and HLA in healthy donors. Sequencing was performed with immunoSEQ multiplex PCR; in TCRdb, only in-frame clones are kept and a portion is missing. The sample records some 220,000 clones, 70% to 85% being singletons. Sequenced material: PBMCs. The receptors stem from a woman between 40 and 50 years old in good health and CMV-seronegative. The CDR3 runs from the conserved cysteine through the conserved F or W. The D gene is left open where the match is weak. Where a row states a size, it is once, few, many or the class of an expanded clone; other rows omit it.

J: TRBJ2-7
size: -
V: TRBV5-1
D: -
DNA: TGCGCCAGCAGCTTGGGTTTGACAGGAGAATACGAGCAGTACTTC
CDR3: CASSLGLTGEYEQYF

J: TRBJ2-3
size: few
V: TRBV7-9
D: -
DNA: TGTGCCAGCAGCAGGTCCGGGGGCACAGATACGCAGTATTTT
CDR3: CASSRSGGTDTQYF

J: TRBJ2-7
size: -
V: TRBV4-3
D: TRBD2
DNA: TGCGCCAGCAGCCAAGGGACTAGCGGGTACGAGCAGTACTTC
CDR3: CASSQGTSGYEQYF

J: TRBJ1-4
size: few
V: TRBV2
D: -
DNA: TGTGCCAGCAGTCAGGATCGGGAAAAACTGTTTTTT
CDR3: CASSQDREKLFF

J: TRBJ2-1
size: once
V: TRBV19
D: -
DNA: TGTGCCAGTAGTATAGGACTACGAACCTACTACAATGAGCAGTTCTTC
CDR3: CASSIGLRTYYNEQFF

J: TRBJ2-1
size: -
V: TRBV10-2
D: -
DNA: TGCGCCAGCAGTGATATCTCTGAGTACCGCAATGAGCAGTTCTTC
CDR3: CASSDISEYRNEQFF

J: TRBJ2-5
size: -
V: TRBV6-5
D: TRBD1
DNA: TGTGCCAGCAGTTCCTCTCCGGGACAGGGTCAAGAGACCCAGTACTTC
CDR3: CASSSSPGQGQETQYF

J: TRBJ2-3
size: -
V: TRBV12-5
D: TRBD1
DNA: TGTGCTAGTGGTTCGCCCGGGACAGGGGTTTCAGATACGCAGTATTTT
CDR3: CASGSPGTGVSDTQYF

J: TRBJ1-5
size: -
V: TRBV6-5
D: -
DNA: TGTGCCAGCAGTTCCGCAGGGTATTCTCAGCCCCAGCATTTT
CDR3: CASSSAGYSQPQHF

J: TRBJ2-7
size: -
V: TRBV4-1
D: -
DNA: TGCGCCAGCAGCCCCATGAAGACAGCCGCCTACGAGCAGTACTTC
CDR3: CASSPMKTAAYEQYF

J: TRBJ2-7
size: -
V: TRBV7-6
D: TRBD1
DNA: TGTGCCAGCAGCTTAGACAGGGGGGACGAGCAGTACTTC
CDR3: CASSLDRGDEQYF

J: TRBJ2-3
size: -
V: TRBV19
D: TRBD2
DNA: TGTGCCAGTAGTATTCTGCCGGCTAGCGGGGGGACAGATACGCAGTATTTT
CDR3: CASSILPASGGTDTQYF

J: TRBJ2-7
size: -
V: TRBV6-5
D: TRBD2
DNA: TGTGCCAGCTATCCGGGGGAGGGACCCTACTACGAGCAGTACTTC
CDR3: CASYPGEGPYYEQYF

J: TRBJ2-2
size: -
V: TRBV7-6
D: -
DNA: TGTGCCAGCAGCCCCTGGGCCAGGAACACCGGGGAGCTGTTTTTT
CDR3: CASSPWARNTGELFF

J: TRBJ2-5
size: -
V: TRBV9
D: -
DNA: TGTGCCAGCAGCCCCAGTGGGCGGGAAGAGACCCAGTACTTC
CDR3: CASSPSGREETQYF

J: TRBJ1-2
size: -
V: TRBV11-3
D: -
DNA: TGTGCCAGCAGCTTAGAAGCCCCTCCCAATGGCTACACCTTC
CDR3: CASSLEAPPNGYTF

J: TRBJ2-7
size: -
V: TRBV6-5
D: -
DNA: TGTGCCAGCAAGGAGGGACAGACCTTGGGCGAGCAGTACTTC
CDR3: CASKEGQTLGEQYF

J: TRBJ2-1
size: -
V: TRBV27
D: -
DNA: TGTGCCAGCAGTTTATTTACAGGGAGCTCCTACAATGAGCAGTTCTTC
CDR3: CASSLFTGSSYNEQFF

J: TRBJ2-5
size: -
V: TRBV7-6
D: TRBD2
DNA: TGTGCCAGCAGCTTAGCTTTGAGCGGGGGGGCAGCGACCCAGTACTTC
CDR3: CASSLALSGGAATQYF

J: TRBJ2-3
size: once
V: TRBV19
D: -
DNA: TGTGCCAGTAGTCCCTCTAGCGGCACAGATACGCAGTATTTT
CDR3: CASSPSSGTDTQYF

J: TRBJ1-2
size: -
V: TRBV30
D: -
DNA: TGTGCCTGGACCCCCGGGGGGGGGCCCGGCGGCTACACCTTC
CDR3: CAWTPGGGPGGYTF

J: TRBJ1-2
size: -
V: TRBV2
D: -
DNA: TGTGCCAGCAGAGTTACCGCAGGTGCCTATGGCTACACCTTC
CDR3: CASRVTAGAYGYTF

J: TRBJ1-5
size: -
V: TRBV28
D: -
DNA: TGTGCCAGCAGTTTCAGATTCTCCGATTTCAATCAGCCCCAGCATTTT
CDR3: CASSFRFSDFNQPQHF

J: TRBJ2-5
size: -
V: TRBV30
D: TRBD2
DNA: TGTGCCTGGAGTGTACCCCCCCTAGCGGGTGGAGAGACCCAGTACTTC
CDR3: CAWSVPPLAGGETQYF

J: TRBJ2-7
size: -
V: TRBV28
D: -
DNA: TGTGCCAGCAGTTTACTTCAAATGAGTTACGAGCAGTACTTC
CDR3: CASSLLQMSYEQYF

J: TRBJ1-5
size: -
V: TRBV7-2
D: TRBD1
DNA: TGTGCCAGCAGCCCGACAGGGAGCTATCAGCCCCAGCATTTT
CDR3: CASSPTGSYQPQHF

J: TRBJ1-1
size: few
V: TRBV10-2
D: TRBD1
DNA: TGCGCCAGCAGTGATGGGACAGGGAAGAGATACACTGAAGCTTTCTTT
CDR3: CASSDGTGKRYTEAFF

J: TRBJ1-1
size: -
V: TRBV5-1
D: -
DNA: TGCGCCAGCAGCTTGTCGCCGGGTATCACTGAAGCTTTCTTT
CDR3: CASSLSPGITEAFF

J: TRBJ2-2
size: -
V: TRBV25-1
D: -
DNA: TGTGCCAGCAGGAACCTAGAGGACGGGGAGCTGTTTTTT
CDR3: CASRNLEDGELFF

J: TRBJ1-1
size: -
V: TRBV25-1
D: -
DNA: TGTGCCAGCAGTACTGGTGTGAACACTGAAGCTTTCTTT
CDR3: CASSTGVNTEAFF

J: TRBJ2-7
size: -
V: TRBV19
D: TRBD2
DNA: TGTGCCAGTAGTATCGCGGGGGGTACCTACGAGCAGTACTTC
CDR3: CASSIAGGTYEQYF

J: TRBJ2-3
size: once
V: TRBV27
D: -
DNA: TGTGCCAGCAGTTTAGTTCGGTCCGACTTTGGTTATACGCAGTATTTT
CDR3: CASSLVRSDFGYTQYF

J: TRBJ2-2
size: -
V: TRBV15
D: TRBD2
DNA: TGTGCCACCTCTATGAGCGGGGGTAACACCGGGGAGCTGTTTTTT
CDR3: CATSMSGGNTGELFF

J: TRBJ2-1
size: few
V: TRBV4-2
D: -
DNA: TGTGCCAGCAGCCAAGTGTCCCCCGGTGATGAGCAGTTCTTC
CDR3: CASSQVSPGDEQFF

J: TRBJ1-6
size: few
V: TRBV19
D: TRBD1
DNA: TGTGCCAGTAGTATCCCCCCAAGGACAGGGCACAATTCACCCCTCCACTTT
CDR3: CASSIPPRTGHNSPLHF